These 14 T cell receptor beta chains were all obtained from the same sample, sequenced in a study of radiotherapy plus CTLA-4 blockade in lung cancer. Sequenced by immunoSEQ multiplex PCR; TCRdb stores in-frame clones only, minus some. The data contain 50,000 to 85,000 clones, around 86% of them singletons. Sample: peripheral blood, taken from a patient treated with radiotherapy plus ipilimumab. Receptor source: a human donor with non-small cell lung cancer who had a partial response to radiotherapy plus ipilimumab.

CDR3 residues: CATGPTRDTQYF. The CDR3 DNA is TGTGCAACAGGCCCCACACGAGATACGCAGTATTTT. The V and J genes are TRBV19 and TRBJ2-3, with D perhaps matching TRBD1 (5 bases). CDR3 length equals 12 residues. Germline V gives CDR1 LNHDA, CDR2 SQIVND (reference sequence).

The chain uses TRBV5-1 and TRBJ2-7, with 7 bases matching TRBD2. The CDR3 extends over 15 amino acids. Germline-derived CDR1 and CDR2 are SGHRS and YFSETQ. Germline trimming cut 0 bases from V and 2 bases from J; bases unmatched to any gene: 5. In DNA form, the CDR3 reads TGCGCCAGCAGCTTGGATCCTAGCGGAACCTACGAGCAGTACTTC. Translating gives CASSLDPSGTYEQYF.

The gene calls are TRBV4-1 and TRBJ1-1; D is possibly TRBD1 (6 bases). Deletions cut 1 base from V and 8 bases from J, with 17 bases between. CDR1 MGHRA and CDR2 YSYEKL come from the germline V gene. This CDR3 spans 15 amino acids. The DNA for the CDR3 is TGCGCCAGCAGCCAAGGGGATGACAGGCCCCTGGAAGCTTTCTTT. Its protein is CASSQGDDRPLEAFF.

The CDR3 is CASSMRPRGDTQYF. The CDR3 DNA reads as TGTGCCAGCAGCATGAGACCGCGGGGAGATACGCAGTATTTT. The V gene is TRBV9, the J gene TRBJ2-3, with a tentative D call TRBD2 (6 bases). This CDR3 comprises 14 residues. Trimming removed 4 bases at V and 5 bases at J, with 14 bases between. Germline assignment: CDR1 SGDLS and CDR2 YYNGEE.

J is TRBJ2-2 and V is TRBV6-1, with a possible D match to TRBD1 (6 bases). The CDR3 consists of 14 residues. CDR1 and CDR2 from the germline V gene are MNHNS and SASEGT. V lost 11 bases, J lost 0 bases, and 13 bases lay in between. CDR3 region: CASQGLTNTGELFF. The DNA for the CDR3 is TGTGCCTCACAGGGCCTGACGAACACCGGGGAGCTGTTTTTT.

This clone was observed a single time. CDR3 loop: CASSLVREETQYF. DNA of the CDR3: TGTGCCAGCAGCTTAGTCAGGGAAGAGACCCAGTACTTC. J is TRBJ2-5 and V is TRBV7-9; TRBD1 is a possible D gene (5 bases). CDR3 length equals 13 residues. V shed 1 base and J shed 3 bases, with 6 bases lying between them. CDR1 is SEHNR and CDR2 is FQNEAQ in the germline V gene (reference sequence).

The rearrangement joins TRBV15 to TRBJ2-1; D unclear. Germline V gene lookup returns CDR1 LNHNV and CDR2 YYDKDF (reference sequence). The CDR3 contains 13 residues. The ends were cut back, 1 base at V and 9 bases at J, with 10 bases in the middle. CDR3 coding DNA: TGTGCCACCAGCAGAGGGGCCTTGGCTGAGCAGTTCTTC. As protein: CATSRGALAEQFF.

This clone was seen a few times. The DNA for the CDR3 is TGCAGCGTTACAGGGCTAGCTAACTATGGCTACACCTTC. Translating gives CSVTGLANYGYTF. The V and J genes are TRBV29-1 and TRBJ1-2; perhaps TRBD1 as D (6 bases). The CDR3 covers 13 residues. Germline assignment: CDR1 SQVTM and CDR2 ANQGSEA. Deletions cut 5 bases from V and 0 bases from J, with 10 bases between.

This clone has a single count. The V and J genes are TRBV6-1 and TRBJ2-2; D is perhaps TRBD1 (5 bases). V gave up 1 base and J gave up 3 bases, with 9 bases separating them. Germline assignment: CDR1 MNHNS and CDR2 SASEGT. CDR3 size: 15 residues. CDR3 bases: TGTGCCAGCAGTGAAGTGCCAGGGTACACCGGGGAGCTGTTTTTT. This codes for CASSEVPGYTGELFF.

V is TRBV11-2 and J is TRBJ2-5; possible D gene TRBD1, 6 bases. V was shortened by 5 bases and J by 5 bases, with 15 bases between the two germline ends. Germline-derived CDR1 and CDR2 are SGHAT and FQNNGV. The CDR3 consists of 14 residues. CDR3 nucleotide sequence: TGTGCCAGCAGCCGTGGAGGCCAGGGGGAGACCCAGTACTTC. Amino acids: CASSRGGQGETQYF.

The CDR3 sequence is CASSMEQGTYEQYF. The CDR3 bases are TGTGCCAGTAGTATGGAACAGGGGACCTACGAGCAGTACTTC. The J gene is TRBJ2-7, the V gene TRBV19, with TRBD1 matching 7 bases. The V gene end was trimmed by 3 bases and the J gene end by 2 bases; junction bases not matched to a gene: 4. Per germline, CDR1 LNHDA and CDR2 SQIVND (reference sequence). The CDR3 loop spans 14 amino acids. The whole variable domain, remainder taken from reference TRBV19 and TRBJ2-7, is DGGITQSPKYLFRKEGQNVTLSCEQNLNHDAMYWYRQDPGQGLRLIYYSQIVNDFQKGDIAEGYSVSREKKESFPLTVTSAQKNPTAFYLCASSMEQGTYEQYFGPGTRLTVT.

The chain links TRBV5-5 to TRBJ2-1, with D maybe TRBD2 (6 bases). The CDR3 is 15 amino acids. Deletions cut 2 bases from V and 7 bases from J, with 16 bases between. Germline V lookup: CDR1 SGHKS, CDR2 YYEKEE (reference sequence). The CDR3 spells CASSLEAGRGNEQFF. The CDR3 nucleotides are TGTGCCAGCAGCTTAGAGGCCGGGAGAGGGAATGAGCAGTTCTTC.

Only a few counts were recorded for this clone. The chain recombines TRBV14 with TRBJ2-1; weak D call: TRBD1 (6 bases). CDR3 length: 15 residues. V lost 0 bases to trimming and J lost 3 bases, with 9 bases between them. Per germline, CDR1 SGHDN and CDR2 FVKESK. The CDR3 region is CASSQDHRDYNEQFF. The CDR3 DNA is TGTGCCAGCAGCCAAGATCACAGGGACTACAATGAGCAGTTCTTC.

The rearrangement uses TRBV6-5 and TRBJ2-5; TRBD2 agrees at 10 bases. After removal of 7 bases from V and 5 bases from J, the junction contained 10 bases not matched to a gene. There are 15 residues in the CDR3. Germline CDR1 reads MNHEY; CDR2 reads SVGAGI. CDR3 amino acids: CASKAGGPFGETQYF. CDR3 nucleotides: TGTGCCAGCAAAGCGGGAGGGCCCTTTGGGGAGACCCAGTACTTC.